The clone carrying this TCR beta chain was counted a single time. Germline values: CDR1 SGHNT, CDR2 YYREEE (reference sequence). The V and J ends lost 1 base and 8 bases respectively, with 10 bases between them. The CDR3 spans 13 residues. The data derive from a study of T cell responses to AZD1222 COVID-19 vaccine. Produced via immunoSEQ multiplex PCR; TCRdb's table is partial and in-frame only. The table lists some 110,000 clones, less than 95% of them singletons. V is TRBV5-4 and J is TRBJ2-4; D gene unclear. This receptor was taken from an adult who received the AZD1222 COVID-19 vaccine. The material sequenced was peripheral blood, taken 28 days after the second AZD1222 dose. Written as DNA, the CDR3 is TGTGCCAGCAGCTTGAATCGGTGGGACATTCAGTACTTC. This codes for CASSLNRWDIQYF.